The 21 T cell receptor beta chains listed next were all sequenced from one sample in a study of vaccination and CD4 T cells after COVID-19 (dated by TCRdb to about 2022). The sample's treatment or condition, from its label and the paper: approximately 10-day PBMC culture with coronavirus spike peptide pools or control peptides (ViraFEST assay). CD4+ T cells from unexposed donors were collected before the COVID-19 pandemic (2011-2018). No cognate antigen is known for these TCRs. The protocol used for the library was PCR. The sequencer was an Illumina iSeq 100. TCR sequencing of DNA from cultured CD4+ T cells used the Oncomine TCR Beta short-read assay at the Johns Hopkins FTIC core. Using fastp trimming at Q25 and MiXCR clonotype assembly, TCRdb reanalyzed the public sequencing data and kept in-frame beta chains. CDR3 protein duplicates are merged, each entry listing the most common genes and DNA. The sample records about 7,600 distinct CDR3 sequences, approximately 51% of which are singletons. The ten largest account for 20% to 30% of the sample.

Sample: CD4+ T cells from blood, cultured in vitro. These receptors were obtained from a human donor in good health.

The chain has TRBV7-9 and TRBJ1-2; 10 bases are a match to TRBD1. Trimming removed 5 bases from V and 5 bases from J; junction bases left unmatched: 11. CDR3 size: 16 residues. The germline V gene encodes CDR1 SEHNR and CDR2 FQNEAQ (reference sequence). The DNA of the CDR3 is TGTGCCAGCAGCCTGGGGACAGGGGCGGTTAATTATGGCTACACCTTC. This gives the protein CASSLGTGAVNYGYTF. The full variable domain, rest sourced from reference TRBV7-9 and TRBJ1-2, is DTGVSQNPRHKITKRGQNVTFRCDPISEHNRLYWYRQTLGQGPEFLTYFQNEAQLEKSRLLSDRFSAERPKGSFSTLEIQRTEQGDSAMYLCASSLGTGAVNYGYTFGSGTRLTVV.

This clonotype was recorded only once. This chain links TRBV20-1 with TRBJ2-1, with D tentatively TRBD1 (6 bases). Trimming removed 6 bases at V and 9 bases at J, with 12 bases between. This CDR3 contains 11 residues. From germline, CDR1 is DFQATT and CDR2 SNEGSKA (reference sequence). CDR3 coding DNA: TGCAGTGCCCGAAGGGGGTTTGAGCAGTTCTTC. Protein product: CSARRGFEQFF.

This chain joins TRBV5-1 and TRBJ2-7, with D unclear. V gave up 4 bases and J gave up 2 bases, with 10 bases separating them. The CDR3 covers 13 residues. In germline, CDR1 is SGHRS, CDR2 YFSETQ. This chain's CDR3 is CASSPLGAYEQYF. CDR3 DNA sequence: TGCGCCAGCAGCCCCCTAGGCGCCTACGAGCAGTACTTC.

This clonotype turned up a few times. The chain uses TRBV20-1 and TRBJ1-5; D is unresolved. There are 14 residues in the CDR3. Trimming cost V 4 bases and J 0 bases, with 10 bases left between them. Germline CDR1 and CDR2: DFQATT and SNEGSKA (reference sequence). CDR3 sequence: CSAKYEHSNQPQHF. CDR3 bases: TGCAGTGCTAAGTACGAGCATAGCAATCAGCCCCAGCATTTT.

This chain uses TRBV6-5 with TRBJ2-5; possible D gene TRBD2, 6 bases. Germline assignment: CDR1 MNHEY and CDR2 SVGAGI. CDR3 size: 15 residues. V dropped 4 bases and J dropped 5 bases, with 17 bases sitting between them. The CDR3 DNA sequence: TGTGCCAGCAGTTCTCTGAGCGGGCAGGTGGAGACCCAGTACTTC. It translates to CASSSLSGQVETQYF.

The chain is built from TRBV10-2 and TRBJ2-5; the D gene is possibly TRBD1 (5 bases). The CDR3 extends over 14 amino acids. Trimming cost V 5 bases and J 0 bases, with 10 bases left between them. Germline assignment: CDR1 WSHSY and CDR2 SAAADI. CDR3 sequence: CASSQGANQETQYF. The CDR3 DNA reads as TGCGCCAGCAGTCAAGGGGCCAACCAAGAGACCCAGTACTTC.

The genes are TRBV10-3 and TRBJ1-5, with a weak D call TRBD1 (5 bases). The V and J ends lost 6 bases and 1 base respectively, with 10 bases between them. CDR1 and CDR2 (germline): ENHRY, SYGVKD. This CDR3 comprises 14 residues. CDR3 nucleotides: TGTGCCATCAGGGGGACGGCCAGCAATCAGCCCCAGCATTTT. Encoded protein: CAIRGTASNQPQHF.

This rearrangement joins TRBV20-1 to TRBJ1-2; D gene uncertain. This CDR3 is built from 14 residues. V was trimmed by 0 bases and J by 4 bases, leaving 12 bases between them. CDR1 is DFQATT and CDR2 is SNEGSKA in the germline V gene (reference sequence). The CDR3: CSARDEGRSYGYTF. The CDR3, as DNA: TGCAGTGCTAGAGATGAGGGCAGGTCCTATGGCTACACCTTC.

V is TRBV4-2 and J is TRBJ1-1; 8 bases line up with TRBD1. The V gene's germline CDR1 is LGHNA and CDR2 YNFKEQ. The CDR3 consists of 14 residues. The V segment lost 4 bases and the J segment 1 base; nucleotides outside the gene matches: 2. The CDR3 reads CASSPDRGNTEAFF. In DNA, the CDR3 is TGTGCCAGCAGCCCCGACAGGGGGAACACTGAAGCTTTCTTT.

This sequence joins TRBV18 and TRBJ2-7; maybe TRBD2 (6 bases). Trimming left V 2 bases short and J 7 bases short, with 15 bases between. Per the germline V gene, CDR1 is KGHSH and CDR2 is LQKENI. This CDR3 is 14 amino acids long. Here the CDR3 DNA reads TGTGCCAGCTCACCAGATCCACCTGGGGGGGAGCAGTACTTC. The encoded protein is CASSPDPPGGEQYF. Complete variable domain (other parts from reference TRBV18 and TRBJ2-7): NAGVMQNPRHLVRRRGQEARLRCSPMKGHSHVYWYRQLPEEGLKFMVYLQKENIIDESGMPKERFSAEFPKEGPSILRIQQVVRGDSAAYFCASSPDPPGGEQYFGPGTRLTVT.

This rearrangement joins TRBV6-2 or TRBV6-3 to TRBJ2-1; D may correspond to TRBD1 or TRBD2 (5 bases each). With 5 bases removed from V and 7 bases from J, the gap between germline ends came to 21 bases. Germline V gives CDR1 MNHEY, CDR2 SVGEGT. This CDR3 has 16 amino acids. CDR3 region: CASSHLSGGGRNEQFF. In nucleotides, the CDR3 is TGTGCCAGCAGTCACCTGTCGGGTGGGGGTCGAAATGAGCAGTTCTTC.

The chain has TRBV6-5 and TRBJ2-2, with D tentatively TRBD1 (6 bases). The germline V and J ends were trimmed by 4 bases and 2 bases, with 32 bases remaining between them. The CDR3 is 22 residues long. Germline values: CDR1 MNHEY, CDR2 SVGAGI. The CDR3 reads CASSFWMGLVGRQGKNTGELFF. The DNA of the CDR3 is TGTGCCAGCAGTTTTTGGATGGGCTTAGTGGGTCGGCAGGGGAAAAACACCGGGGAGCTGTTTTTT.

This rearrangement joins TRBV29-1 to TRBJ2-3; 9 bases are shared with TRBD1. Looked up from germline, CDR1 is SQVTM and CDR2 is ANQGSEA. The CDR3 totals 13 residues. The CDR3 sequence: CSATGGAGHTQYF. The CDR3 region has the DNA TGCAGTGCTACAGGGGGCGCCGGTCATACGCAGTATTTT.

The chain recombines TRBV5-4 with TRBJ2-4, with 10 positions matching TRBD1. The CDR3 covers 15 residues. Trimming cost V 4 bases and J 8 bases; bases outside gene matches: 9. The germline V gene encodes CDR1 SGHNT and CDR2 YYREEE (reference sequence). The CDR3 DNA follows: TGTGCCAGCAGCGAGAGACAGGGGGCAGTATACATTCAGTACTTC. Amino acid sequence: CASSERQGAVYIQYF.

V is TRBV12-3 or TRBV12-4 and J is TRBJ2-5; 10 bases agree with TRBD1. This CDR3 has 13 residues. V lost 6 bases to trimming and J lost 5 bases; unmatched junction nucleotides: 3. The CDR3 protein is CASRTGGRETQYF. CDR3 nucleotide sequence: TGTGCCAGCAGGACAGGGGGCCGGGAGACCCAGTACTTC.

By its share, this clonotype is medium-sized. CDR3 residues: CASTPRWGPQETQYF. The CDR3 DNA follows: TGCGCCAGCACACCTCGATGGGGTCCCCAAGAGACCCAGTACTTC. This chain joins TRBV23-1 and TRBJ2-5; D unclear. TRBV23-1 counts as an open reading frame of uncertain function. The CDR3 contains 15 residues. Trimming pared 7 bases from V and 1 base from J, leaving 16 bases between.

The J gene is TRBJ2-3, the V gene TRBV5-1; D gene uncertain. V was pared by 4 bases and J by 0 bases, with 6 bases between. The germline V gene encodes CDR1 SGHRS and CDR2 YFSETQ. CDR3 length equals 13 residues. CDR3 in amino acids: CASSVDSTDTQYF. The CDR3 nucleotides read TGCGCCAGCAGCGTCGATAGCACAGATACGCAGTATTTT.

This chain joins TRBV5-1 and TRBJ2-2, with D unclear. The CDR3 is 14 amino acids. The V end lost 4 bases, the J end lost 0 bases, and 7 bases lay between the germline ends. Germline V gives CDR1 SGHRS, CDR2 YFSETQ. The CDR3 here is CASSGKSNTGELFF. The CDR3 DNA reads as TGCGCCAGCAGCGGGAAATCGAACACCGGGGAGCTGTTTTTT.

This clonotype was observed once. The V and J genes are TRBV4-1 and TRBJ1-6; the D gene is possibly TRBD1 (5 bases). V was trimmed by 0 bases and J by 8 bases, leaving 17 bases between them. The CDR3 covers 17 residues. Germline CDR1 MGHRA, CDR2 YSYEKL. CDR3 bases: TGCGCCAGCAGCCAAGATGGGGCCGAGAGAGGGGATTCACCCCTCCACTTT. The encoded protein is CASSQDGAERGDSPLHF.

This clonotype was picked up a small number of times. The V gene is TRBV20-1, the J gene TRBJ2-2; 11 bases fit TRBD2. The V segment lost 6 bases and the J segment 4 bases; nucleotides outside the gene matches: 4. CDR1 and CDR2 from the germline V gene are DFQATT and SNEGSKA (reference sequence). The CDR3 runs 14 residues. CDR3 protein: CSATGLAATGELFF. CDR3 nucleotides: TGCAGTGCGACGGGACTAGCGGCCACCGGGGAGCTGTTTTTT.

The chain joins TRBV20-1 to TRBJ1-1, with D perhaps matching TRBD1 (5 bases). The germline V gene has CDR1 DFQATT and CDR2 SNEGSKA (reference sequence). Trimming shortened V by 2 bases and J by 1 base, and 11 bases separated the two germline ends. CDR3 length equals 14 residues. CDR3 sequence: CSARYQGPNTEAFF. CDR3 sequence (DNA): TGCAGTGCTAGATACCAGGGCCCGAACACTGAAGCTTTCTTT.